Listed below are T cell receptor beta chains from one sample, sequenced in a study of graft-versus-host responses after intestinal transplantation. This table comes from immunoSEQ multiplex PCR, and its TCRdb copy is limited to in-frame clones, with some not included. The profile shows about 71,000 clones, about 90% of them singletons. Their recognized antigens are unknown. This specimen consisted of unstimulated CD8+ T cells sorted from spleen or lymph node cells, obtained before intestinal transplant. Source of these receptors: a human donor who received an intestinal transplant. Both conserved end residues are part of each CDR3. D genes are given only for firm matches. A clone size is listed for some rows: how often the clone was seen (once, few, many), or a class if it is expanded.

v_gene,d_gene,abundance,j_gene,CDR3aa,CDR3nt
TRBV9,NA,NA,TRBJ1-1,CASSPTIGPGGGRNTEAFF,TGTGCCAGCAGCCCCACGATTGGGCCGGGTGGAGGGAGGAACACTGAAGCTTTCTTT
TRBV6-1,NA,NA,TRBJ1-5,CASSEDWAENQPQHF,TGTGCCAGCAGTGAAGATTGGGCAGAAAATCAGCCCCAGCATTTT
TRBV5-6,TRBD1,once,TRBJ2-4,CASRRQGADIQYF,TGTGCCAGCAGAAGACAGGGGGCGGACATTCAGTACTTC
TRBV9,NA,NA,TRBJ1-1,CASSSGTSNTEAFF,TGTGCCAGCAGCTCCGGGACATCGAACACTGAAGCTTTCTTT
TRBV7-9,NA,NA,TRBJ2-7,CASSLALQGEQYF,TGTGCCAGCAGCTTAGCGCTTCAGGGCGAGCAGTACTTC
TRBV2,TRBD2,NA,TRBJ2-5,CASSRTSGGNEETQYF,TGTGCCAGCAGTAGGACTAGCGGGGGGAATGAAGAGACCCAGTACTTC
TRBV4-1,TRBD2,NA,TRBJ2-5,CASSQEGGFRGEKSYQETQYF,TGCGCCAGCAGCCAAGAGGGGGGGTTCCGGGGGGAAAAATCCTACCAAGAGACCCAGTACTTC
TRBV9,NA,once,TRBJ1-1,CASSMGPMNTEAFF,TGTGCCAGCAGCATGGGGCCTATGAACACTGAAGCTTTCTTT
TRBV27,TRBD1,NA,TRBJ2-3,CASTPWGTGGDRDTQYF,TGTGCCAGCACCCCGTGGGGGACAGGGGGGGACAGAGATACGCAGTATTTT
TRBV18,NA,NA,TRBJ1-2,CASSPRGENYGYTF,TGTGCCAGCTCACCACGGGGGGAGAACTATGGCTACACCTTC
TRBV4-1,NA,NA,TRBJ2-1,CASSQEGGQGTYNEQFF,TGCGCCAGCAGCCAAGAGGGCGGCCAGGGAACCTACAATGAGCAGTTCTTC
TRBV6-1,TRBD1,NA,TRBJ2-7,CASSDGQGLYEQYF,TGTGCCAGCAGTGACGGACAGGGGCTCTACGAGCAGTACTTC
TRBV11-2,NA,NA,TRBJ2-1,CASSLNGGGLYNEQFF,TGTGCCAGCAGCTTGAATGGAGGGGGCCTCTACAATGAGCAGTTCTTC
TRBV6-1,NA,NA,TRBJ2-4,CASGEAKNIQYF,TGTGCCAGCGGGGAGGCCAAAAACATTCAGTACTTC
TRBV7-9,TRBD1,NA,TRBJ2-1,CASSDTGVEQFF,TGTGCCAGCAGTGACACAGGGGTAGAGCAGTTCTTC
TRBV27,TRBD2,NA,TRBJ2-3,CASSLSGLAGRTDTQYF,TGTGCCAGCAGTTTATCGGGTTTAGCGGGGCGCACAGATACGCAGTATTTT
TRBV9,NA,once,TRBJ1-1,CASGPGAEAFF,TGTGCCAGCGGGCCGGGGGCTGAAGCTTTCTTT
TRBV4-1,NA,NA,TRBJ1-2,CASSQDRGPTNYGYTF,TGCGCCAGCAGCCAAGACCGGGGTCCGACTAACTATGGCTACACCTTC
TRBV7-6,NA,NA,TRBJ2-7,CASSLAQTYEQYF,TGTGCCAGCAGCTTAGCTCAAACCTACGAGCAGTACTTC
TRBV6-5,NA,few,TRBJ1-4,CASSYGQTNEKLFF,TGTGCCAGCAGTTATGGACAGACCAATGAAAAACTGTTTTTT
TRBV7-9,TRBD2,NA,TRBJ2-3,CASSPLSGGAEDTQYF,TGTGCCAGCAGCCCCCTCAGCGGGGGGGCGGAAGATACGCAGTATTTT
TRBV5-7,NA,NA,TRBJ1-1,CASSLGGIHTEAFF,TGTGCCAGCAGCTTAGGAGGGATCCACACTGAAGCTTTCTTT
TRBV19,TRBD1,NA,TRBJ1-1,CASSPGGATEAFF,TGTGCCAGTAGTCCAGGGGGCGCGACTGAAGCTTTCTTT
TRBV19,TRBD1,NA,TRBJ1-1,CASDTGARTEAFF,TGTGCCAGCGATACAGGGGCGAGGACTGAAGCTTTCTTT
TRBV27,NA,NA,TRBJ2-1,CASSSRNEQFF,TGTGCCAGCAGTTCTCGGAATGAGCAGTTCTTC
TRBV5-1,NA,NA,TRBJ2-1,CASSPITSRDYFYNEQFF,TGCGCCAGCAGCCCGATAACTAGCCGAGACTACTTCTACAATGAGCAGTTCTTC